The 3 T cell receptor beta chains below come from one sample, sequenced in a study of blood T cell repertoires in COVID-19. Repertoires were generated with immunoSEQ multiplex PCR, while TCRdb's copy carries only in-frame clones and drops some. The sample has fewer than 300,000 clones; around nine tenths are singletons. The sequenced material came from peripheral blood. The receptor set was obtained from a woman aged 35 to 49 who had recovered from COVID-19.

The chain links TRBV25-1 to TRBJ2-6; D may be TRBD2 (5 bases). Trimming took 6 bases from V and 1 from J, leaving 13 bases between them. The CDR3 consists of 16 residues. CDR1 and CDR2 (germline): MGHDK, SYGVNS. The CDR3 nucleotides read TGTGCCAGCAGGCCGGGGTACGTATCTGGGGCCAACGTCCTGACTTTC. Translation gives CASRPGYVSGANVLTF.

The V gene is TRBV7-3, the J gene TRBJ2-1, with 10 nucleotides matching TRBD2. V shed 5 bases and J 5 bases; nucleotides not matched to a gene: 6. CDR1 SGHTA and CDR2 FQGTGA come from the germline V gene. CDR3 length: 15 amino acids. The CDR3 sequence: CASSPRLAGHNEQFF. CDR3 in DNA: TGTGCCAGCAGCCCCCGACTAGCGGGTCACAATGAGCAGTTCTTC.

This chain uses TRBV19 with TRBJ2-5; TRBD2 matches at 8 bases. The CDR3 loop spans 13 amino acids. Germline trimming cut 6 bases from V and 7 bases from J; bases unmatched to any gene: 7. Germline CDR1 is LNHDA and CDR2 is SQIVND (reference sequence). CDR3: CASSPGAGGTQYF. The DNA for the CDR3 is TGTGCCAGTAGCCCCGGGGCGGGAGGGACCCAGTACTTC.